A selection of T cell receptor beta chains follows, all from one sample in a study of monozygotic twins with inflammatory bowel disease. From the 5' RACE reads, TCRdb lists one entry per CDR3 protein and no DNA. Across about 380,000 distinct CDR3 sequences, the top ten clones capture just over 2.5% of the sample. The specimen sequenced was blood. The receptors come from a human donor with ulcerative colitis or Crohn's disease, or a healthy co-twin of an affected twin (not recorded which). The CDR3 runs from the conserved cysteine through the conserved F or W. The order of the fields is V gene, J gene, CDR3 protein.

>TRBV11-2|TRBJ2-7
CASSPGLAGTNYEQYF
>TRBV20-1|TRBJ1-2
CSARGDIYGYTF
>TRBV12-3/TRBV12-4|TRBJ2-2
CASRATSGGPGGAGELFF
>TRBV7-2|TRBJ1-6
CASSAFGGSYNSPLHF
>TRBV7-2|TRBJ2-7
CASSRGGSPYEQYF
>TRBV12-3/TRBV12-4|TRBJ1-6
CASSLLGGDHSPLHF
>TRBV12-3/TRBV12-4|TRBJ2-7
CASSQGAFRGYEQYF
>TRBV6-1|TRBJ1-1
CASSGQGGSTEAFF
>TRBV28|TRBJ2-5
CASSWDLRETQYF
>TRBV27|TRBJ1-1
CASTPDRAGVNTEAFF
>TRBV6-5|TRBJ2-5
CASSYTSETQYF
>TRBV6-5|TRBJ2-2
CASSSVGGYTGELFF
>TRBV9|TRBJ1-6
CASSPGTGTYSPLHF
>TRBV12-3/TRBV12-4|TRBJ2-1
CASSLTSGGAWEQFF
>TRBV20-1|TRBJ1-2
CSASDRGPKRMGGYTF
>TRBV7-2|TRBJ2-7
CASSTRTDYYEQYF
>TRBV11-2|TRBJ2-1
CASSLSPGLAGGRSSYNEQFF
>TRBV20-1|TRBJ1-4
CSAKGQGREKLFF
>TRBV5-1|TRBJ1-1
CASSLEGQAEAFF
>TRBV7-2|TRBJ2-2
CASSLWQNTGELFF
>TRBV11-2|TRBJ2-3
CASSLGGGGAGDTQYF
>TRBV29-1|TRBJ2-4
CSVEVPVGKNIQYF
>TRBV7-3|TRBJ1-1
CASSLTPLTRGTEAFF
>TRBV18|TRBJ2-7
CASSPNPSGTPYSSYEQYF
>TRBV28|TRBJ1-1
CASSFARGLVGNTEAFF
>TRBV12-3/TRBV12-4|TRBJ1-1
CASSFWQGDFTEAFF
>TRBV6-2/TRBV6-3|TRBJ2-3
CASSYGRADTQYF
>TRBV10-3|TRBJ2-1
CAISESGGSGGASYNEQFF
>TRBV5-1|TRBJ2-5
CASISGPGYQETQYF
>TRBV10-3|TRBJ2-7
CAIRGGGQAPYEQYF
>TRBV19|TRBJ1-5
CASRRDTLNQPQHF
>TRBV20-1|TRBJ1-1
CSARDKTGNTEAFF
>TRBV30|TRBJ2-1
CAWSRLAGGPNEQFF
>TRBV12-3/TRBV12-4|TRBJ1-4
CASRRDTRGEKLFF
>TRBV28|TRBJ2-7
CASTDGTQRFYEQYF
>TRBV4-2|TRBJ1-2
CASSQGGTSYGYTF
>TRBV5-6|TRBJ2-3
CASSLGTEDTQYF
>TRBV5-1|TRBJ2-3
CASSLVGQLTDTQYF
>TRBV20-1|TRBJ1-6
CSARYQGYNSPLHF
>TRBV5-1|TRBJ1-4
CASSEGSGEKLFF
>TRBV28|TRBJ2-5
CASSFMTGTQETQYF
>TRBV20-1|TRBJ1-5
CSARTPGGLINQPQHF
>TRBV11-1|TRBJ2-1
CASTNSGGSYNEQFF
>TRBV21-1|TRBJ1-5
CASSKRDRVHQPQHF
>TRBV11-2|TRBJ1-5
CASSLSNGLNPGPNQPQHF
>TRBV28|TRBJ2-3
CASTEGGAKAGTQYF
>TRBV5-1|TRBJ2-6
CASSQVPAGANVLTF
>TRBV7-3|TRBJ1-2
CASSSGTGTGGYTF
>TRBV7-2|TRBJ2-7
CASSLAGTGWIREQYF
>TRBV5-1|TRBJ2-7
CASSLGPGAGSEQYF
>TRBV20-1|TRBJ2-5
CSARVGGSGETQYF
>TRBV24-1|TRBJ1-5
CATSERGLSQPQHF
>TRBV20-1|TRBJ2-3
CSARPGTSSTDTQYF
>TRBV24-1|TRBJ2-5
CATSARDRGVTETQYF
>TRBV11-1|TRBJ1-1
CASSLGKMQGLFSPEAFF